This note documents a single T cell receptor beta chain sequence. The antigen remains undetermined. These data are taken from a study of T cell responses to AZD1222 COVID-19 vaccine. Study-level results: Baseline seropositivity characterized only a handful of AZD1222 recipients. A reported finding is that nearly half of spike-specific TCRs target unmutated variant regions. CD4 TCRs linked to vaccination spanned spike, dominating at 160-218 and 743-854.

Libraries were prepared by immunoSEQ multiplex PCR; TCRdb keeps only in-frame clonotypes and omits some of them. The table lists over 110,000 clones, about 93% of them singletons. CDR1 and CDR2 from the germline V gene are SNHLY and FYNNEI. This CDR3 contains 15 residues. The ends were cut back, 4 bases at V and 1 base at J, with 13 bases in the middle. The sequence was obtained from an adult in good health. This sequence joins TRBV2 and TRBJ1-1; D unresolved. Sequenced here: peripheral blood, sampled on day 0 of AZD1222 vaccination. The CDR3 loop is CASSVGSAENTEAFF. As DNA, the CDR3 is TGTGCCAGCAGTGTAGGGTCCGCTGAGAACACTGAAGCTTTCTTT.